What follows describes a single T cell receptor beta chain. No antigen is known for it. Base qualities are not recorded, but no much larger clone differs from it by a single base. The record originates from a study of blood T cell repertoires in COVID-19 (dated by TCRdb to 2018 to 2021). Some background on the complete study: The collaborator samples originated in the United States, Italy and Spain and spanned the acute and convalescent phases of COVID-19. Deeply sampled blood TCRbeta repertoires from subjects exposed to, actively infected with, or recovered from COVID-19 were included in the dataset. Samples came from the ongoing ImmuneRACE study (first 160 participants) plus 1,254 subjects from 6 global collaborators. Where HLA class I and class II types were available, the types were taken from metadata supplied by the sample provider, not from assay-based typing. The sample metadata nearly always contained a de-identified subject ID, COVID-19 status, age in years and sex. The repertoires were released in a freely available public database meant as a resource for research on the immune response to SARS-CoV-2. The material from the prospective study consisted of cDNA or gDNA derived from T cells, B-cell-depleted T cells, or PBMCs.

TCRbeta CDR3 regions were amplified from genomic DNA by means of the immunoSEQ Assay, a bias-controlled multiplex PCR. From the authors' description of their analysis: The number of nucleated cells in each sample was estimated from the amplification of reference gene primers within the assay. To quantify the absolute abundance of each unique TCRbeta CDR3 rearrangement, sequence reads were collapsed and filtered. For each sample, productive Simpson clonality was calculated as the square root of Simpson's diversity index across productive rearrangements. The table comes from immuneACCESS by way of TCRdb, which keeps in-frame sequences with V and J called. Part of the clones is missing from these tables; in studies checked, under half for an unresolved V gene and the rest for unknown reasons. D and trimming come from the DNA, and the V and J calls and clone size come from that table. This sample comprises around 120,000 clones, over 75% of them detected only once. 1.5% to 2% of the sample rests with the top ten.

Whole blood was collected in K2EDTA tubes by collaborating institutions according to the institutions' own protocols. Collaborator samples were shipped for TCRbeta analysis as frozen whole blood, isolated PBMCs, or DNA extracted from either sample type. Beyond this particular receptor, the publication reports: The quantity of clinical and demographic metadata differed by source and by participant and was supplied without curation.

The cysteine opens and the phenylalanine closes a CDR3 of 14 amino acids. Only the CDR3 region is kept as DNA, spanning 42 bases read in frame from base 1. According to the germline V gene (reference sequence), CDR1 reads LNHNV and CDR2 reads YYDKDF. The V and J ends are trimmed by 4 bases and 12 bases, leaving 22 bases between them. The chain is made from TRBV15 and TRBJ2-7; tentative D gene TRBD2, with 5 bases matching. The sequencing input was peripheral blood. The sequence was obtained from a human donor with active COVID-19. The donor label of this sample is uncertain. The CDR3 protein sequence reads: CATSTRAGDIRRYF. The sequenced DNA: TGTGCCACCAGCACACGGGCCGGGGATATCCGGAGGTACTTC.